The source of this TCR beta chain is a study of CD8 T cells in Susac syndrome. Study results and caveats: CD4+ T cell repertoires in Susac syndrome lacked clonal expansion.

CDR3 length: 13 residues. CDR1 SEHNR and CDR2 FQNEAQ come from the germline V gene (reference sequence). V gave up 7 bases and J gave up 7 bases, with 16 bases separating them. Fulfillment of recently defined diagnostic criteria for definite or probable disease was shown by the patients with Susac syndrome. In the case of this clonotype: Its matching antigen is unknown.

cDNA came from around 0.5 to 1 ug RNA primed by random hexamers. Amplification of TCR beta CDR3 by immunoSEQ multiplex PCR spanned 54 Vbeta and 13 Jbeta. TCRdb passed the immunoSEQ multiplex PCR reads through MiXCR, listing each CDR3 protein once. Of more than 200,000 distinct CDR3 sequences in the sample, about 95% were seen once. The chain joins TRBV7-9 to TRBJ1-2; perhaps TRBD1 as D (6 bases). What was sequenced was CD4+ T cells from PBMCs. This TCR came from a human donor with Susac syndrome. The CDR3 region has the DNA TGTGCCAGCACCCCCACGCCGACAGGTGGCTACACCTTC. Translation gives CASTPTPTGGYTF.